Listed below are T cell receptor beta chains from one sample, sequenced in a study of cytomegalovirus exposure and HLA in healthy donors. The table came from immunoSEQ multiplex PCR; TCRdb's copy has only in-frame clones and leaves some out. The sample consists of 150,000 to 200,000 clones, 86% of them appearing once. The sample taken for sequencing was PBMCs. These TCRs come from a man aged 18-30 years in good health and CMV-seropositive. Each CDR3 is given with its conserved first and last residue. D genes are given only for firm matches. Clone size appears in some rows only: once, few, many, or a class for an expanded clone.

CDR3 DNA | CDR3 protein | D gene | J gene | clone size | V gene
TGTGCCAGCAGCCGTGACAGGGTATTCAACACTGAAGCTTTCTTT | CASSRDRVFNTEAFF | TRBD1 | TRBJ1-1 | . | TRBV7-9
TGTGCCAGCAGCTTAGTGGGGGCGGCGGGCTGGGAGCAGTTCTTC | CASSLVGAAGWEQFF | . | TRBJ2-1 | . | TRBV7-6
TGTGCCAGCAGCTTATCCCCACAGATCTACAATGAGCAGTTCTTC | CASSLSPQIYNEQFF | . | TRBJ2-1 | . | TRBV7-6
TGTGCCAGCAGCTCCCCGACTGGAGGCATGAACACTGAAGCTTTCTTT | CASSSPTGGMNTEAFF | . | TRBJ1-1 | . | TRBV2
TGTGCCAGCAGCCCCGGGACTAGCGGGAGAGGGCGGGAGCAGTTCTTC | CASSPGTSGRGREQFF | TRBD2 | TRBJ2-1 | . | TRBV7-2
TGTGCCAGCAGCTTTAGTCGGGGGGACGAGCAGTACTTC | CASSFSRGDEQYF | TRBD2 | TRBJ2-7 | . | TRBV11-2
TGTGCCAGCAGCGTAGGGGACTGGGGAGAGACCCAGTACTTC | CASSVGDWGETQYF | . | TRBJ2-5 | . | TRBV9
TGCGCCAGCAGCCAAGATGTCCACACCTACACCGGGGAGCTGTTTTTT | CASSQDVHTYTGELFF | . | TRBJ2-2 | . | TRBV4-3
TGCGCCAGCAGCTTCGGAGCTGGCTCTCGCGAGCAGTACTTC | CASSFGAGSREQYF | . | TRBJ2-7 | once | TRBV5-1
TGTGCCAGCAGGGCGGGACAGACATACTATGGCTACACCTTC | CASRAGQTYYGYTF | TRBD1 | TRBJ1-2 | once | TRBV28
TGTGCCAGCAGCGTAGCGGCTAGGGGCTACAATGAGCAGTTCTTC | CASSVAARGYNEQFF | . | TRBJ2-1 | . | TRBV9
TGCGCCAGCAGCGATCAGGGTTTAGATGGCTACACCTTC | CASSDQGLDGYTF | . | TRBJ1-2 | . | TRBV5-1
TGTGCCAGCAGCCAAGAATTGGGCTTTTCCTCCTACAATGAGCAGTTCTTC | CASSQELGFSSYNEQFF | . | TRBJ2-1 | . | TRBV4-2
TGTGCCAGCAGCTTGGAGGGGCCTTCGAACACCGGGGAGCTGTTTTTT | CASSLEGPSNTGELFF | . | TRBJ2-2 | . | TRBV5-8
TGTGCCAGCCGACAGATAGCTAACTATGGCTACACCTTC | CASRQIANYGYTF | . | TRBJ1-2 | . | TRBV6-1
TGTGCCAGCAGTTTAGCGGGAGGGACGTACAATGAGCAGTTCTTC | CASSLAGGTYNEQFF | TRBD2 | TRBJ2-1 | . | TRBV28
TGTGCCAGCTCAGCCTACAGCAACAATGAGCAGTTCTTC | CASSAYSNNEQFF | . | TRBJ2-1 | . | TRBV18
TGTGCCAGCAGCGTAGAGGGACAGGGAGGCAATGAGCAGTTCTTC | CASSVEGQGGNEQFF | TRBD1 | TRBJ2-1 | few | TRBV9
TGTGCCAGCAGCTTAAGTGCACAGGGGATAACCGGGGAGCTGTTTTTT | CASSLSAQGITGELFF | TRBD1 | TRBJ2-2 | . | TRBV7-3
TGCGCCAGCAGCCAGCTAGCGGGGGGGCCTAATGAGCAGTTCTTC | CASSQLAGGPNEQFF | TRBD2 | TRBJ2-1 | . | TRBV5-1
TGTGCCAGCAACATACAGGGGGCGAGGGAGACCCAGTACTTC | CASNIQGARETQYF | TRBD1 | TRBJ2-5 | . | TRBV6-6
TGTGCCAGCAGCAAAGCGCTTGCGGGGGCGCTTAATTCACCCCTCCACTTT | CASSKALAGALNSPLHF | . | TRBJ1-6 | . | TRBV21-1
TGTGCCAGCAGCTTGGCTGGACTAGCTCGCGATACGCAGTATTTT | CASSLAGLARDTQYF | TRBD2 | TRBJ2-3 | . | TRBV5-4
TGTGCCAGCAGCGGAACACTAGCGGGGGGGCTGGGTGAGCAGTTCTTC | CASSGTLAGGLGEQFF | TRBD2 | TRBJ2-1 | . | TRBV9
TGTGCCACCAGGCCCTCGACTAGCGGGGCCTACAATGAGCAGTTCTTC | CATRPSTSGAYNEQFF | TRBD2 | TRBJ2-1 | . | TRBV15
TGCAGCGTTAGATCGGACAGGAAATCCTACAATGAGCAGTTCTTC | CSVRSDRKSYNEQFF | TRBD1 | TRBJ2-1 | . | TRBV29-1
TGTGCCAGCAGTGGAACAGGGGGTAACTATGGCTACACCTTC | CASSGTGGNYGYTF | TRBD1 | TRBJ1-2 | few | TRBV2
TGTGCCAGTAGTACCCCTGGACTAGCGGGGTACAATGAGCAGTTCTTC | CASSTPGLAGYNEQFF | TRBD2 | TRBJ2-1 | . | TRBV19
TGTGCCAGCAGCTTACGACAGGGGGCGAACTATGGCTACACCTTC | CASSLRQGANYGYTF | TRBD1 | TRBJ1-2 | once | TRBV7-6
TGCGCCAGCAGCGTGAGCGGGGCCCTGCGGAATGAGCAGTTCTTC | CASSVSGALRNEQFF | TRBD2 | TRBJ2-1 | . | TRBV5-1
TGCGCCAGCAGCGGACAGGGGGAAGATACGCAGTATTTT | CASSGQGEDTQYF | TRBD1 | TRBJ2-3 | . | TRBV5-1
TGTGCCAGCAGCTTAGGCAGGAGGGACGGGGGAAAACTGTTTTTT | CASSLGRRDGGKLFF | . | TRBJ1-4 | . | TRBV13